The 28 T cell receptor beta chains below come from one sample, sequenced in a study of shared T cell receptors in the human thymus. Here immunoSEQ multiplex PCR was the method, and the copy in TCRdb shows in-frame clones only, minus some. In the table there are some 660,000 clones, more than 75% of which are singletons. The same sample was also used in a study of human thymus T cells.

Material: thymocytes. The receptors were gathered from a boy in the first two years of life with a congenital heart defect.

This clone was observed a handful of times. CDR3 residues: CASGLHSSGSSGNEQFF. DNA for the CDR3: TGTGCTAGTGGTTTACATTCTAGCGGGAGTTCAGGCAATGAGCAGTTCTTC. The chain uses TRBV12-5 and TRBJ2-1, with TRBD2 matching over 10 bases. There are 17 residues in the CDR3. The germline CDR1 and CDR2 sequences are LGHNT and FRNRAP. Losses at the gene ends were 3 bases for V and 6 bases for J; bases not matched to a gene: 11.

This rearrangement joins TRBV18 to TRBJ2-7; 8 nucleotides align to TRBD1. The germline V gene has CDR1 KGHSH and CDR2 LQKENI. This CDR3 region has 12 residues. The ends lost 10 bases at V and 2 bases at J; junction bases unmatched: 4. The CDR3, as DNA: TGTGCCACCAGGGGGCAGCCCTACGAGCAGTACTTC. This translates into CATRGQPYEQYF.

This chain links TRBV5-6 with TRBJ2-7; D is uncertain. Germline loops: CDR1 SGHDT, CDR2 YYEEEE. CDR3 length: 13 amino acids. V dropped 4 bases and J dropped 8 bases, with 16 bases sitting between them. The CDR3 is CASSLESAPQQYF. The CDR3 nucleotides are TGTGCCAGCAGCCTGGAGTCCGCGCCTCAGCAGTACTTC.

There are a few counts of this clone. The chain uses TRBV10-1 and TRBJ2-2, with unresolved D. Trimming took 6 bases from V and 6 from J, leaving 11 bases between them. Germline V gene lookup returns CDR1 WNHNN and CDR2 SYGVQD (reference sequence). This CDR3 contains 13 residues. Here the CDR3 reads CASSRPTAGELFF. The DNA for the CDR3 is TGCGCCAGCAGCAGGCCAACGGCCGGGGAGCTGTTTTTT.

The J gene is TRBJ1-1, the V gene TRBV5-4; perhaps TRBD1 as D (6 bases). The CDR3 has 16 amino acids. V was pared by 1 base and J by 3 bases, with 16 bases between. In germline, CDR1 is SGHNT, CDR2 YYREEE (reference sequence). CDR3 in amino acids: CASSLPRGGEHTEAFF. The CDR3 DNA follows: TGTGCCAGCAGCTTGCCGCGGGGGGGCGAGCACACTGAAGCTTTCTTT.

The rearrangement joins TRBV28 to TRBJ2-7; maybe TRBD2 (5 bases). The CDR3 runs to 14 residues. The germline V and J ends were trimmed by 5 bases and 5 bases, with 16 bases remaining between them. Germline-derived CDR1 and CDR2 are MDHEN and SYDVKM. Written as DNA, the CDR3 is TGTGCCAGCAGTCATATGGTCCCCGGGGACGAGCAGTACTTC. It encodes CASSHMVPGDEQYF.

J is TRBJ2-1 and V is TRBV30, with D hard to call. Germline V gene data show CDR1 as GTSNPN and CDR2 as SVGIG (reference sequence). CDR3 length: 11 residues. The ends were cut back, 5 bases at V and 6 bases at J, with 8 bases in the middle. The CDR3 DNA reads as TGTGCCTGGTCTACTCGCAATGAGCAGTTCTTC. Protein: CAWSTRNEQFF.

In this sample, this clone turned up once. The V and J genes are TRBV6-1 and TRBJ2-7; maybe TRBD2 (6 bases). The CDR3 runs 14 residues. V shed 4 bases and J shed 3 bases, with 13 bases lying between them. Germline CDR1 reads MNHNS; CDR2 reads SASEGT. CDR3 DNA sequence: TGTGCCAGCAGTGGAACTTGGCGGGGCTACGAGCAGTACTTC. Protein sequence: CASSGTWRGYEQYF.

This clone was picked up a small number of times. This same CDR3 is encoded by further DNA sequences in the sample. The J gene is TRBJ1-4, the V gene TRBV28; 9 bases are a match to TRBD1. The CDR3 totals 13 residues. J lost 8 bases, V lost 6 bases, and 4 bases had no gene match. From germline, CDR1 is MDHEN and CDR2 SYDVKM. The CDR3 protein is CASSSGTGEKLFF. CDR3 coding DNA: TGTGCCAGCAGCTCTGGGACAGGGGAAAAACTGTTTTTT.

The chain joins TRBV6-5 to TRBJ1-2, with 7 bases identical to TRBD1. Germline V gives CDR1 MNHEY, CDR2 SVGAGI. The CDR3 consists of 15 residues. With 3 bases clipped from V and 6 bases from J, the junction kept 10 bases outside the gene matches. The CDR3 is CASSYRQGLKDGYTF. The CDR3 DNA follows: TGTGCCAGCAGTTATAGACAGGGCCTCAAGGATGGCTACACCTTC.

The gene calls are TRBV5-1 and TRBJ1-4; no reliable D call. Looked up from germline, CDR1 is SGHRS and CDR2 is YFSETQ. This CDR3 has 15 residues. Trimming took off 3 bases at V and 0 bases at J, with 9 bases between the two ends. The CDR3 DNA reads TGCGCCAGCAGCTCAGAGGGAGCAACTAATGAAAAACTGTTTTTT. It is translated as CASSSEGATNEKLFF.

The chain employs TRBV10-3 and TRBJ2-1; the match to TRBD1 covers 7 bases. Looked up from germline, CDR1 is ENHRY and CDR2 is SYGVKD. With V trimmed by 4 bases and J by 4 bases, 4 bases remained unmatched. The CDR3 covers 14 residues. The CDR3 reads CAISVDRLYNEQFF. DNA for the CDR3: TGTGCCATCAGTGTGGACAGGTTATACAATGAGCAGTTCTTC.

The chain combines TRBV15 with TRBJ2-7; D is possibly TRBD2 (6 bases). This CDR3 region has 24 residues. CDR1 is LNHNV and CDR2 is YYDKDF in the germline V gene (reference sequence). Trimming removed 0 bases from V and 7 bases from J, with 43 bases in between. CDR3 sequence reads: CATSRDPARAPVPSGPTPDMEQYF. CDR3 in DNA: TGTGCCACCAGCAGAGATCCCGCCCGGGCTCCAGTACCCAGCGGGCCTACCCCAGACATGGAGCAGTACTTC.

This clone was seen a few times. This chain links TRBV6-4 with TRBJ1-1; D is possibly TRBD1 (5 bases). V was shortened by 5 bases and J by 1 base, with 8 bases between the two germline ends. CDR3 length: 13 residues. Germline V gene sequence: CDR1 MRHNA, CDR2 SNTAGT. This CDR3 is CASSLQENTEAFF. For the CDR3, the DNA is TGTGCCAGCAGTCTACAGGAGAACACTGAAGCTTTCTTT.

The rearrangement uses TRBV6-5 and TRBJ2-7; maybe TRBD1 (5 bases). The CDR3 sequence is 15 residues long. V lost 7 bases to trimming and J lost 1 base, with 17 bases between them. Per the germline V gene, CDR1 is MNHEY and CDR2 is SVGAGI. CDR3 coding DNA: TGTGCCAGCAAGGGGATCGGCAGCAAATCCTACGAGCAGTACTTC. Translation gives CASKGIGSKSYEQYF.

V gene TRBV28 combines with J gene TRBJ1-2; the D is unclear. The CDR3 loop spans 14 amino acids. In germline, CDR1 is MDHEN, CDR2 SYDVKM. V shed 3 bases and J shed 7 bases, with 15 bases lying between them. The CDR3 protein is CASSFGRVVGGYTF. DNA of the CDR3: TGTGCCAGCAGTTTTGGGAGGGTGGTCGGTGGCTACACCTTC.

This rearrangement joins TRBV5-4 to TRBJ2-7, with 10 bases aligning to TRBD1. V was pared by 0 bases and J by 3 bases, with 9 bases of the junction left unmatched. This CDR3 is built from 17 residues. Germline V gene lookup returns CDR1 SGHNT and CDR2 YYREEE (reference sequence). The CDR3 DNA reads TGTGCCAGCAGCTTGGGGCCTAGGACAGGGGGGATCTACGAGCAGTACTTC. This encodes CASSLGPRTGGIYEQYF. The full variable domain, in which reference TRBV5-4 and TRBJ2-7 provide the parts outside the CDR3, is ETGVTQSPTHLIKTRGQQVTLRCSSQSGHNTVSWYQQALGQGPQFIFQYYREEENGRGNFPPRFSGLQFPNYSSELNVNALELDDSALYLCASSLGPRTGGIYEQYFGPGTRLTVT.

In this sample, this clone turned up a few times. The chain couples TRBV6-5 to TRBJ1-4; 8 bases agree with TRBD1. Germline loops: CDR1 MNHEY, CDR2 SVGAGI. Losses at the gene ends were 5 bases for V and 8 bases for J; bases not matched to a gene: 7. The CDR3 spans 14 residues. CDR3: CASSPDRVLEKLFF. CDR3 in DNA: TGTGCCAGCAGTCCGGACAGGGTGTTGGAAAAACTGTTTTTT.

J is TRBJ2-5 and V is TRBV5-4; 11 bases match TRBD2. With 1 base clipped from V and 5 bases from J, the junction kept 7 bases outside the gene matches. Germline values: CDR1 SGHNT, CDR2 YYREEE (reference sequence). This CDR3 spans 16 amino acids. This CDR3 is CASSLTSGGLGETQYF. CDR3 nucleotides: TGTGCCAGCAGCTTGACTAGCGGGGGCCTTGGGGAGACCCAGTACTTC.

V is TRBV6-5 and J is TRBJ2-2, with a weak D call TRBD2 (6 bases). Deletions cut 8 bases from V and 6 bases from J, with 7 bases between. The CDR3 totals 11 residues. The germline V gene has CDR1 MNHEY and CDR2 SVGAGI. CDR3 protein: CASGLSGELFF. The CDR3 coding sequence is TGTGCCAGCGGACTATCCGGGGAGCTGTTTTTT.

CDR3 nucleotide sequence: TGTGCCAGCAGCTCAGGACAGGGGGCAATGAGGGGGAATGAGCAGTTCTTC. Protein product: CASSSGQGAMRGNEQFF. The rearrangement links TRBV5-6 to TRBJ2-1; TRBD1 matches 11 bases. Germline V lookup: CDR1 SGHDT, CDR2 YYEEEE. V was pared by 3 bases and J by 7 bases, with 12 bases of the junction left unmatched. This CDR3 region has 17 residues.

This clone was recorded a few times. The rearrangement joins TRBV19 to TRBJ1-1; the D is unclear. Germline CDR1 reads LNHDA; CDR2 reads SQIVND (reference sequence). Trimming removed 6 bases at V and 3 bases at J, with 8 bases between. The CDR3 is 12 amino acids. CDR3 coding DNA: TGTGCCAGTAGAAGCGGGGACACTGAAGCTTTCTTT. Its translation: CASRSGDTEAFF.

J is TRBJ2-7 and V is TRBV5-8; D call uncertain. The CDR3 is made up of 12 amino acids. The ends were cut back, 2 bases at V and 4 bases at J, with 7 bases in the middle. Germline assignment: CDR1 SGHTS and CDR2 YDEGEE. CDR3 protein: CASSFFRYEQYF. DNA of the CDR3: TGTGCCAGCAGCTTTTTCAGGTACGAGCAGTACTTC. Drawing the rest from reference TRBV5-8 and TRBJ2-7, the complete variable domain is EAGVTQSPTHLIKTRGQQATLRCSPISGHTSVYWYQQALGLGLQFLLWYDEGEERNRGNFPPRFSGRQFPNYSSELNVNALELEDSALYLCASSFFRYEQYFGPGTRLTVT.

This chain joins TRBV6-6 and TRBJ2-5, with D possibly TRBD1 on 5 matching bases. Germline assignment: CDR1 MNHNY and CDR2 SVGAGI (reference sequence). CDR3 length: 14 residues. Trimming took 2 bases from V and 2 from J, leaving 9 bases between them. The CDR3: CASSYTTEQETQYF. CDR3 sequence (DNA): TGTGCCAGCAGTTACACGACAGAGCAAGAGACCCAGTACTTC.

The chain carries TRBV6-6 and TRBJ1-2; TRBD1 is a possible D gene (6 bases). The CDR3 runs to 15 residues. The ends were cut back, 5 bases at V and 3 bases at J, with 16 bases in the middle. The germline CDR1 and CDR2 sequences are MNHNY and SVGAGI (reference sequence). Written as DNA, the CDR3 is TGTGCCAGCAGTCTAGACAGGCAAGGGTACTATGGCTACACCTTC. It specifies CASSLDRQGYYGYTF.

The rearrangement joins TRBV5-1 to TRBJ2-3; TRBD2 aligns across 10 bases. The CDR3 spans 15 residues. The V gene end was trimmed by 5 bases and the J gene end by 2 bases; junction bases not matched to a gene: 5. The V gene's germline CDR1 is SGHRS and CDR2 YFSETQ. Here the CDR3 DNA reads TGCGCCAGCAGTCCCCTAGCGGGAGCCACAGATACGCAGTATTTT. Translating gives CASSPLAGATDTQYF. The full variable domain, completed using reference TRBV5-1 and TRBJ2-3, is KAGVTQTPRYLIKTRGQQVTLSCSPISGHRSVSWYQQTPGQGLQFLFEYFSETQRNKGNFPGRFSGRQFSNSRSEMNVSTLELGDSALYLCASSPLAGATDTQYFGPGTRLTVL.

The chain is built from TRBV4-1 and TRBJ2-1; D unresolved. Germline values: CDR1 MGHRA, CDR2 YSYEKL. The CDR3 is made up of 16 amino acids. Trimming removed 2 bases at V and 3 bases at J, with 14 bases between. The CDR3 DNA reads TGCGCCAGCAGCCAATGGCCCCATCCATTCTACAATGAGCAGTTCTTC. It is translated as CASSQWPHPFYNEQFF.

This chain uses TRBV7-2 with TRBJ2-3; tentatively, D is TRBD1 (5 bases). V lost 5 bases to trimming and J lost 2 bases, with 20 bases between them. Germline CDR1 is SGHTA and CDR2 is FQGNSA. The CDR3 contains 17 residues. This CDR3 reads CASSRWVMGPITDTQYF. In nucleotides, the CDR3 is TGTGCCAGCAGCCGATGGGTCATGGGGCCTATCACAGATACGCAGTATTTT.